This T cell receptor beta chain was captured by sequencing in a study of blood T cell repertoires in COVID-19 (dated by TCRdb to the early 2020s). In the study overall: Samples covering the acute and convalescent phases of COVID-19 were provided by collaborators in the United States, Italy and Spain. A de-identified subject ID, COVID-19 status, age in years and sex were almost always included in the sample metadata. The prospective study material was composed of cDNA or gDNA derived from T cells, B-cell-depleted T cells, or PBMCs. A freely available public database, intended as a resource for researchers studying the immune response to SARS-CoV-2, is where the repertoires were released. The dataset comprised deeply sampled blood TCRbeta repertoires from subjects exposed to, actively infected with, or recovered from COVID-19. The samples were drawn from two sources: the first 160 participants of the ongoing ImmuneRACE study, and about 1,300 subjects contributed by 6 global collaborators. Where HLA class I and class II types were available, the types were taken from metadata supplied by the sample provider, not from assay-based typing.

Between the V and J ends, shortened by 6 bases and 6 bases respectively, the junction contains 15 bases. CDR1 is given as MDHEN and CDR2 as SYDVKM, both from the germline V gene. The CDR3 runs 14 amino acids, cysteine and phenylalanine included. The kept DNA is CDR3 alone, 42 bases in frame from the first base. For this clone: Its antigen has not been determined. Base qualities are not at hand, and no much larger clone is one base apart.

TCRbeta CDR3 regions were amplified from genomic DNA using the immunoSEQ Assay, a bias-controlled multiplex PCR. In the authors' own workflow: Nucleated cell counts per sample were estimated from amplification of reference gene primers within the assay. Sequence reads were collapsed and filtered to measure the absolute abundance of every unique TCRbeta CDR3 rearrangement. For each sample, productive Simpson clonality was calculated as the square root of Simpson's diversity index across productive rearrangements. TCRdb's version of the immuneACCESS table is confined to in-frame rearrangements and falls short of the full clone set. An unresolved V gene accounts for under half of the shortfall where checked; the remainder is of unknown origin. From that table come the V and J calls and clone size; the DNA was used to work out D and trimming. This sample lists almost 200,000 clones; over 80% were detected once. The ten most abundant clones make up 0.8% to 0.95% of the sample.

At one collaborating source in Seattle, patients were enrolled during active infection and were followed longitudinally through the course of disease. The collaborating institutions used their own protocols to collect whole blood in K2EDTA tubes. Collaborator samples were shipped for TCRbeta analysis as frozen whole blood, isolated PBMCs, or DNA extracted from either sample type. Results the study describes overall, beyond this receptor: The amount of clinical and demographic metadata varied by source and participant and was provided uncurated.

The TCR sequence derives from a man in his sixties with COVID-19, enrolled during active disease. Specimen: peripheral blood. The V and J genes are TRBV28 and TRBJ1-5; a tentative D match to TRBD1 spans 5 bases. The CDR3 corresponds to CASRPGGTGQPQHF. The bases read TGTGCCAGCAGACCCGGAGGGACGGGTCAGCCCCAGCATTTT.